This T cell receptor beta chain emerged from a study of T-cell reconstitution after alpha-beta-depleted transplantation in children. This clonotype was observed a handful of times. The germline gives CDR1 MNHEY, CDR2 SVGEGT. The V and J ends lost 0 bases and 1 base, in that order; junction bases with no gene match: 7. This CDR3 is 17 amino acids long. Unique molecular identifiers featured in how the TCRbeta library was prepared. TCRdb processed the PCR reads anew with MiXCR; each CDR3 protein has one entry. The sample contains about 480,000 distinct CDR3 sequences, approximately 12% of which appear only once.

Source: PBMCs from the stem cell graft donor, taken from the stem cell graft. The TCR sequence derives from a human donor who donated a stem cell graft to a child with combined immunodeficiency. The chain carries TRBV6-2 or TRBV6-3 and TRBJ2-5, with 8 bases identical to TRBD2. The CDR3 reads CASSYSPGLDFQETQYF. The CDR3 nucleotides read TGTGCCAGCAGTTACTCCCCGGGACTAGACTTCCAAGAGACCCAGTACTTC.